This T cell receptor (beta chain) was obtained from a study of blood T cell repertoires in COVID-19. About the study: Acute and convalescent COVID-19 specimens originated in the United States, Italy and Spain. In each case, the material was cDNA or gDNA derived from T cells, B-cell-depleted T cells, or PBMCs.

This clone was counted a few times. CDR1 and CDR2 from the germline V gene are LNHDA and SQIVND (reference sequence). The CDR3 runs 17 residues. V lost 0 bases and J lost 1, with 15 bases in between. Produced via immunoSEQ multiplex PCR; TCRdb's table is partial and in-frame only. The sample gives approximately 240,000 clones, approximately 92% of which show up once; around 3.2% is in the top ten. Cohorts were assigned according to the clinical history that participants reported. Sequenced sample: PBMCs or T cells enriched from blood (not recorded which). The chain recombines TRBV19 with TRBJ2-5, with D tentatively TRBD2 (6 bases). The source of this sequence is a woman under 30 in a cohort exposed to, infected with or recovered from COVID-19 (not recorded which). The CDR3 protein is CASSIDEAGFSQETQYF. CDR3 bases: TGTGCCAGTAGTATAGATGAGGCGGGATTTTCCCAAGAGACCCAGTACTTC.